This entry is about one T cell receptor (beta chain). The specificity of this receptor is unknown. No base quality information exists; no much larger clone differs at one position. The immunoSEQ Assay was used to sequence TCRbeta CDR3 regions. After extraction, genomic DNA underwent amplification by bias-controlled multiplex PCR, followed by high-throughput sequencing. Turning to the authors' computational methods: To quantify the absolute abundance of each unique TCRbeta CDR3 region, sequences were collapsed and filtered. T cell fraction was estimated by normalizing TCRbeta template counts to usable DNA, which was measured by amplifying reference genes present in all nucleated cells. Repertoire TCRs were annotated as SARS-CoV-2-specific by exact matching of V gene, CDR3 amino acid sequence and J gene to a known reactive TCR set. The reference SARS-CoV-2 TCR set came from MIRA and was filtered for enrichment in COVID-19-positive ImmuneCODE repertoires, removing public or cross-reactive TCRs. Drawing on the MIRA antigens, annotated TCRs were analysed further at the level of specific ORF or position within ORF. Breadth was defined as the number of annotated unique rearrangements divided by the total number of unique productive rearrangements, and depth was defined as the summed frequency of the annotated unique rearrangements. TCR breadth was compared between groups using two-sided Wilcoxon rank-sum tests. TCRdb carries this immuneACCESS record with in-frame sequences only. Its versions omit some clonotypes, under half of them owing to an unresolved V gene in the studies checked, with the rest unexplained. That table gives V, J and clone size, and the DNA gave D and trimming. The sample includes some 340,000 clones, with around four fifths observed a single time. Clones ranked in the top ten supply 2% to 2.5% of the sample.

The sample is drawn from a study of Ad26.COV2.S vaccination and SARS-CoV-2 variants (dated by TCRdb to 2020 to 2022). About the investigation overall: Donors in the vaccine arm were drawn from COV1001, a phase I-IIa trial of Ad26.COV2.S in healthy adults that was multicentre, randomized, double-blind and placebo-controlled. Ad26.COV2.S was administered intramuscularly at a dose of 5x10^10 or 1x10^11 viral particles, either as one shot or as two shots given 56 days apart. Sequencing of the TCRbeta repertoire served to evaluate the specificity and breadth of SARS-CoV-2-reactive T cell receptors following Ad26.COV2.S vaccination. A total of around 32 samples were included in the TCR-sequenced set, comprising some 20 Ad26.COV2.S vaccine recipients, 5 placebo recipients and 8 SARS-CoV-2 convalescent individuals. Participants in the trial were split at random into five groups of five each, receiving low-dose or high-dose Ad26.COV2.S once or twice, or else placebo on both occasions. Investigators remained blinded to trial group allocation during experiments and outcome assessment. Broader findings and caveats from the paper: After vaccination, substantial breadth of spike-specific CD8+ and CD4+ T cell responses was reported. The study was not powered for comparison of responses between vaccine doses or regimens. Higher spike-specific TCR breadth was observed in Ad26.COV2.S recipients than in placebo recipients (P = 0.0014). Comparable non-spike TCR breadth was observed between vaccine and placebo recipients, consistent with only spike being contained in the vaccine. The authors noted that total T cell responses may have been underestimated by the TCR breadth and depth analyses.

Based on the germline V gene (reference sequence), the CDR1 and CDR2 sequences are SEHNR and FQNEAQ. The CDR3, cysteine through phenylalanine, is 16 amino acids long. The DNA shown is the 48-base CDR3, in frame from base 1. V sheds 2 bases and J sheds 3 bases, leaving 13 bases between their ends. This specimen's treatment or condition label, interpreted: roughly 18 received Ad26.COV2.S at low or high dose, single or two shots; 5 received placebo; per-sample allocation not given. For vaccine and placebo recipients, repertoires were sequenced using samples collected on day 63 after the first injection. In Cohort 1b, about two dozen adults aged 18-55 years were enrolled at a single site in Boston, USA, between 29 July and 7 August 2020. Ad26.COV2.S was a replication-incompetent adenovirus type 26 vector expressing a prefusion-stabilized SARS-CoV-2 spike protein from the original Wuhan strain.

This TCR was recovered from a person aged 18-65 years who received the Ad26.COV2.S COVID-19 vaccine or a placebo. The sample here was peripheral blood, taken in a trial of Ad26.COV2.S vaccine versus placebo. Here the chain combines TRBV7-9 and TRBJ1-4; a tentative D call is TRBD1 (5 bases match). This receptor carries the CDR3 CASSLPPGLANEKLFF. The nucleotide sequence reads TGTGCCAGCAGCTTACCGCCGGGACTCGCTAATGAAAAACTGTTTTTT.